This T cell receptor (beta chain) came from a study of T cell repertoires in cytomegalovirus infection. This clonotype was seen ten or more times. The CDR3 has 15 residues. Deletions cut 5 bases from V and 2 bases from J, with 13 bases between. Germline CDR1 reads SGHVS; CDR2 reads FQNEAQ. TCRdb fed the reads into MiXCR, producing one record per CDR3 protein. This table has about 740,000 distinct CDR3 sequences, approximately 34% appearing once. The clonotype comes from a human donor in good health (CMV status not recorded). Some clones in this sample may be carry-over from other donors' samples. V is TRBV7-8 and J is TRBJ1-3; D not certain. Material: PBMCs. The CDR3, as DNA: TGTGCCAGCAGCACTGACGGCGGCCCTGGAAACACCATATATTTT. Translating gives CASSTDGGPGNTIYF.